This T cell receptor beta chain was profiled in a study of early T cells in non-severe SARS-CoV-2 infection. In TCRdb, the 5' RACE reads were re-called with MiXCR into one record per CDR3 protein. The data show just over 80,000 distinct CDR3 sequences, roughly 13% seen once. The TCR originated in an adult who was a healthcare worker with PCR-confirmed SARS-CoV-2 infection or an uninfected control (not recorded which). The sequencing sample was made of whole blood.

Here the CDR3 reads CASSFSSPGEKLFF. The CDR3 bases are TGCGCCAGCAGCTTTTCATCACCAGGTGAAAAACTGTTTTTT. The rearrangement uses TRBV5-1 and TRBJ1-4; D gene uncertain. Germline values: CDR1 SGHRS, CDR2 YFSETQ. V was clipped by 2 bases and J by 7 bases, with 12 bases between them. The CDR3 extends over 14 amino acids.